Listed below are T cell receptor beta chains from one sample, sequenced in a study of cytomegalovirus exposure and HLA in healthy donors. TCRdb's copy holds only in-frame clones and misses some; the assay was immunoSEQ multiplex PCR. The table lists 260,000 or so clones, about nine tenths of them singletons. The sequenced sample was PBMCs. The receptors stem from a woman between 25 and 40 years old in good health and CMV-seronegative. CDR3s include the opening cysteine and the closing phenylalanine or tryptophan. A D gene is named only where the DNA matches it firmly. Rows give clone size only sometimes, using once, few, many, or a class for an expanded clone.

d_call	v_call	clone_size	j_call	cdr3_aa	cdr3_nt
TRBD1	TRBV28	-	TRBJ1-2	CASSLARGQGVNYGYTF	TGTGCCAGCAGTTTAGCCCGGGGGCAGGGGGTCAACTATGGCTACACCTTC
TRBD2	TRBV4-1	-	TRBJ2-7	CASSPLAGGPYEQYF	TGCGCCAGCAGCCCACTAGCGGGAGGGCCCTACGAGCAGTACTTC
-	TRBV7-9	-	TRBJ2-2	CASRQDKPGGELFF	TGTGCCAGCAGACAGGACAAGCCGGGCGGGGAGCTGTTTTTT
-	TRBV27	-	TRBJ2-1	CASSRERANLYNEQFF	TGTGCCAGCAGTCGAGAGCGGGCGAATCTATACAATGAGCAGTTCTTC
TRBD2	TRBV28	-	TRBJ2-7	CASSLAGVDYEQYF	TGTGCCAGCAGTTTAGCGGGAGTGGATTACGAGCAGTACTTC
TRBD1	TRBV28	-	TRBJ1-1	CATSPGTGGRQAFF	TGTGCCACCTCCCCTGGGACAGGCGGGAGGCAAGCTTTCTTT
-	TRBV5-6	once	TRBJ1-1	CASSLARGEAFF	TGTGCCAGCAGCTTGGCCAGAGGTGAAGCTTTCTTT
-	TRBV14	-	TRBJ1-1	CASSQGGRNFGAFF	TGTGCCAGCAGCCAAGGAGGCAGGAACTTCGGGGCTTTCTTT
TRBD1	TRBV5-1	-	TRBJ2-3	CASSLQGARADTQYF	TGCGCCAGCAGCTTACAGGGGGCGCGGGCAGATACGCAGTATTTT
-	TRBV4-1	-	TRBJ2-2	CASSYRVTGELFF	TGCGCCAGCAGCTACAGGGTCACCGGGGAGCTGTTTTTT
-	TRBV28	-	TRBJ2-7	CASKGVSSSYEQYF	TGTGCCAGCAAAGGGGTTTCTAGCTCCTACGAGCAGTACTTC
-	TRBV7-9	-	TRBJ1-4	CASTISYPNEKLFF	TGTGCCAGCACTATCTCCTACCCTAATGAAAAACTGTTTTTT
-	TRBV9	-	TRBJ1-1	CASSPRTGMNTEAFF	TGTGCCAGCAGCCCGAGGACGGGAATGAACACTGAAGCTTTCTTT
TRBD2	TRBV7-2	-	TRBJ2-7	CASSSKGLAGATYEQYF	TGTGCCAGCAGCTCGAAAGGACTAGCGGGGGCTACCTACGAGCAGTACTTC
TRBD2	TRBV5-4	-	TRBJ2-1	CASSLEAGAYNEQFF	TGTGCCAGCAGCTTGGAGGCGGGAGCCTACAATGAGCAGTTCTTC
TRBD2	TRBV29-1	few	TRBJ2-7	CSVATSVITYEQYF	TGCAGCGTTGCAACTAGCGTTATAACCTACGAGCAGTACTTC
TRBD1	TRBV9	-	TRBJ2-3	CASSVAGGATSTDTQYF	TGTGCCAGCAGCGTAGCAGGGGGAGCAACTAGCACAGATACGCAGTATTTT
-	TRBV19	-	TRBJ2-1	CASSTRGWDEQFF	TGTGCCAGTAGTACCCGGGGTTGGGATGAGCAGTTCTTC
TRBD1	TRBV4-3	-	TRBJ2-7	CASSPGQGLYEQYF	TGCGCCAGCAGCCCGGGACAGGGTTTGTACGAGCAGTACTTC
-	TRBV20-1	-	TRBJ2-1	CRPTSTGEQFF	TGCAGACCTACTAGCACTGGTGAGCAGTTCTTC
TRBD1	TRBV27	-	TRBJ1-2	CASSLGQGLGYGYTF	TGTGCCAGCAGCTTGGGACAGGGTCTGGGCTATGGCTACACCTTC
-	TRBV5-1	-	TRBJ2-5	CASSLALAQETQYF	TGCGCCAGCAGCTTGGCGCTTGCGCAAGAGACCCAGTACTTC
-	TRBV9	-	TRBJ2-2	CASSVSGIGELFF	TGTGCCAGCAGCGTATCCGGGATTGGGGAGCTGTTTTTT
-	TRBV7-3	-	TRBJ2-2	CASSFSLNTGELFF	TGTGCCAGCAGCTTCTCCCTAAACACCGGGGAGCTGTTTTTT
-	TRBV27	-	TRBJ2-7	CASSRAVGSSYEQYF	TGTGCCAGCAGTCGGGCAGTGGGGTCCTCCTACGAGCAGTACTTC
TRBD2	TRBV6-1	-	TRBJ2-3	CASSARAGGSKVTDTQYF	TGTGCCAGCAGTGCGAGAGCGGGAGGGAGTAAAGTCACAGATACGCAGTATTTT
TRBD2	TRBV9	-	TRBJ2-3	CASSVASGGTDTQYF	TGTGCCAGCAGCGTAGCTAGCGGGGGCACAGATACGCAGTATTTT
TRBD1	TRBV4-2	-	TRBJ2-5	CASSQVGQEETQYF	TGTGCCAGCAGCCAAGTGGGACAGGAGGAGACCCAGTACTTC
-	TRBV13	-	TRBJ2-7	CASSPLGGANYEQYF	TGTGCCAGCAGCCCCTTGGGGGGGGCAAACTACGAGCAGTACTTC
-	TRBV6-1	-	TRBJ2-1	CASTPRGEQFF	TGTGCCAGCACCCCCAGGGGAGAGCAGTTCTTC
TRBD2	TRBV9	-	TRBJ2-7	CASSASSGSSYEQYF	TGTGCCAGCAGCGCCTCTAGCGGGTCTTCCTACGAGCAGTACTTC
-	TRBV7-8	-	TRBJ1-4	CASSLAGFEKLFF	TGTGCCAGCAGCTTAGCAGGGTTCGAAAAACTGTTTTTT
-	TRBV15	-	TRBJ1-5	CATSRPGINQPQHF	TGTGCCACCAGCCGTCCAGGGATCAATCAGCCCCAGCATTTT
-	TRBV27	-	TRBJ2-1	CASSLTSSYNEQFF	TGTGCCAGCAGTTTAACTAGTTCCTACAATGAGCAGTTCTTC
-	TRBV7-2	few	TRBJ1-2	CASTPGGSGYGYTF	TGTGCCAGCACCCCCGGGGGAAGTGGCTATGGCTACACCTTC
-	TRBV7-9	few	TRBJ2-1	CASSLVLAEIDEQFF	TGTGCCAGCAGCTTAGTTTTAGCGGAGATCGATGAGCAGTTCTTC
TRBD2	TRBV18	-	TRBJ2-3	CASSQLAGLTDTQYF	TGTGCCAGCTCACAACTAGCGGGACTAACAGATACGCAGTATTTT
-	TRBV9	-	TRBJ2-1	CASSVVTSYEQFF	TGTGCCAGCAGCGTAGTCACTAGCTATGAGCAGTTCTTC
-	TRBV28	-	TRBJ2-1	CASSLSAYEQFF	TGTGCCAGCAGTTTGTCGGCCTATGAGCAGTTCTTC
-	TRBV6-5	-	TRBJ1-5	CASSYHAGDQPQHF	TGTGCCAGCAGTTACCACGCAGGGGATCAGCCCCAGCATTTT
-	TRBV25-1	once	TRBJ1-4	CATSFGRKLFF	TGTGCCACCTCTTTCGGGAGAAAACTGTTTTTT
TRBD2	TRBV27	once	TRBJ2-1	CASSPLAGGYNEQFF	TGTGCCAGCAGTCCGCTAGCGGGCGGGTACAATGAGCAGTTCTTC
-	TRBV2	-	TRBJ2-7	CASSEIPTEQYF	TGTGCCAGCAGTGAAATCCCAACGGAGCAGTACTTC
-	TRBV28	-	TRBJ1-5	CASSWTVSNQPQHF	TGTGCCAGCAGTTGGACTGTTAGCAATCAGCCCCAGCATTTT
TRBD2	TRBV2	once	TRBJ2-4	CASSERTSSYKNIQYF	TGTGCCAGCAGTGAAAGGACTAGCAGCTACAAAAACATTCAGTACTTC
TRBD1	TRBV13	-	TRBJ2-7	CASSPAGTDYEQYF	TGTGCCAGCAGCCCCGCCGGGACAGACTACGAGCAGTACTTC
-	TRBV6-5	few	TRBJ1-2	CASSYSKGLYGYTF	TGTGCCAGCAGTTACTCGAAAGGGCTGTATGGCTACACCTTC
-	TRBV9	-	TRBJ2-1	CASSASDRQQFF	TGTGCCAGCAGCGCCTCGGATCGACAGCAGTTCTTC
-	TRBV13	-	TRBJ2-7	CASSLGTDRYEQYF	TGTGCCAGCAGCCTCGGGACGGACCGCTACGAGCAGTACTTC
-	TRBV6-4	-	TRBJ1-1	CASSGRDRRNTEAFF	TGTGCCAGCAGTGGAAGGGATAGGAGGAACACTGAAGCTTTCTTT
TRBD1	TRBV15	-	TRBJ2-1	CASQGDMGQGNNEQFF	TGTGCCTCACAGGGCGATATGGGACAGGGGAACAATGAGCAGTTCTTC
-	TRBV4-3	-	TRBJ2-4	CASSQDLGPRELQYF	TGCGCCAGCAGCCAAGATCTCGGCCCAAGAGAACTTCAGTACTTC
TRBD2	TRBV27	-	TRBJ2-7	CASRWTSGGPYEQYF	TGTGCCAGCAGGTGGACTAGCGGGGGCCCCTACGAGCAGTACTTC
-	TRBV4-3	-	TRBJ2-5	CASSQGTGTGFYF	TGCGCCAGCAGCCAGGGAACCGGGACTGGCTTTTACTTC
-	TRBV4-2	-	TRBJ1-4	CASSQDGNSGEKLFF	TGTGCCAGCAGCCAAGACGGCAACTCGGGTGAAAAACTGTTTTTT
TRBD1	TRBV6-5	-	TRBJ2-7	CASSYSRTGYEQYF	TGTGCCAGCAGTTACTCGCGGACAGGCTACGAGCAGTACTTC
-	TRBV27	-	TRBJ1-5	CASSLGQSNQPQHF	TGTGCCAGCAGTTTGGGACAAAGCAATCAGCCCCAGCATTTT